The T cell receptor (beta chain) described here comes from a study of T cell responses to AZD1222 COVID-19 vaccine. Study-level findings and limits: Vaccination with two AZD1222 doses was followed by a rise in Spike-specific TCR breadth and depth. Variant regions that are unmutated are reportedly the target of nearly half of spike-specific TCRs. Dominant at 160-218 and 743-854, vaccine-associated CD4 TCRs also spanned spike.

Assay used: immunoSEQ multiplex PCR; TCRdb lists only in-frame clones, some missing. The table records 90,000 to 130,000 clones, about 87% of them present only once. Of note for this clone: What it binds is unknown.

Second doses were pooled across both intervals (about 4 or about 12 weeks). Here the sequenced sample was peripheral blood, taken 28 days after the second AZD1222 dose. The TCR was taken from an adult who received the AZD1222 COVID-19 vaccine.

Here the CDR3 reads CASSIGTGTGRFAQYF. DNA of the CDR3: TGTGCCAGTAGTATCGGAACCGGGACAGGGCGTTTTGCCCAGTATTTT. The chain is built from TRBV19 and TRBJ1-5; 9 nucleotides agree with TRBD1. The J call may be faulty, since TRBJ2-3 better matches the DNA end. This CDR3 has 16 amino acids. The germline CDR1 and CDR2 sequences are LNHDA and SQIVND (reference sequence).